This section outlines one T cell receptor (beta chain) sequence together with its context. Its antigen remains unidentified. TCRdb keeps only in-frame clones here, not all; method: immunoSEQ multiplex PCR. The sample includes under 8,000 clones, 72% of them seen just once. Tumor samples were taken before definitive surgery or chemotherapy. The data stem from a study of high-grade serous ovarian cancer treatment subgroups. Study in general: On average, roughly 14,000 reads and 7,494 unique TCR beta rearrangements were obtained per sample.

Study findings and constraints: Repertoire similarity ranged roughly 0.11 to 0.85 between tumors of one patient. Clonal relatedness tracked neoantigen level, and by trend copy number and mutation load. Repertoire analysis covered CDR3 alone, not CDR1 or CDR2.

Material for sequencing was tumor tissue. This sequence was found in a human donor with high-grade serous ovarian cancer.

CDR3 amino acids: CATSRDGRGHYGYTF. The CDR3, as DNA: TGTGCCACCAGCAGAGATGGAAGAGGGCACTATGGCTACACCTTC. The chain links TRBV15 to TRBJ1-2; no firm D call. Trimming cost V 0 bases and J 3 bases, with 11 bases left between them. CDR1 and CDR2 (germline): LNHNV, YYDKDF (reference sequence). The CDR3 consists of 15 residues.